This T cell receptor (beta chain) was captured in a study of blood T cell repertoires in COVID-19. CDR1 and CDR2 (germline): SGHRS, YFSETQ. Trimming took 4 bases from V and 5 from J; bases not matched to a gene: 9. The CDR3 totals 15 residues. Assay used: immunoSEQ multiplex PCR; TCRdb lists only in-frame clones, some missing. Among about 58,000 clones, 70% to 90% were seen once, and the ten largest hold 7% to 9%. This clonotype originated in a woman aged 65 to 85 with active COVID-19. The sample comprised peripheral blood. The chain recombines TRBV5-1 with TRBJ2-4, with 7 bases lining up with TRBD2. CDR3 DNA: TGCGCCAGCAGCCCAACGGGGGGTAGCGAAAACATTCAGTACTTC. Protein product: CASSPTGGSENIQYF.